These T cell receptor beta chains were read from a single sample in a study of blood T cell repertoires in COVID-19. Some clones are missing from TCRdb's copy, which holds only in-frame ones; the method was immunoSEQ multiplex PCR. The table lists approximately 290,000 clones, 75% to 90% of them singletons. Input material: PBMCs or T cells enriched from blood (not recorded which). These receptors originate from a woman in her twenties or thirties who had recovered from COVID-19. Each CDR3 is given with its conserved first and last residue. The order of the fields is V gene, clone size, D gene, J gene, CDR3 protein, CDR3 DNA. The D gene is left open where the match is weak. For some rows the clone size is stated as once, few or many, or as a class when expanded; others skip it.

>TRBV13|-|TRBD2|TRBJ2-7
CASTPSGGNSVNEQYF
TGTGCCAGCACCCCATCGGGAGGGAACTCCGTCAACGAGCAGTACTTC
>TRBV10-3|-|TRBD2|TRBJ2-1
CATGEASGVSNEQFF
TGTGCCACCGGAGAGGCTAGCGGGGTTTCGAATGAGCAGTTCTTC
>TRBV10-3|-|-|TRBJ1-4
CAISPHDLGGKLFF
TGTGCCATCAGTCCACACGATTTGGGGGGAAAACTGTTTTTT
>TRBV27|few|TRBD1|TRBJ2-7
CASRGRSRGKYEQYF
TGTGCCAGCAGAGGTAGGAGCAGGGGGAAATACGAGCAGTACTTC
>TRBV2|-|TRBD2|TRBJ2-7
CASGLAGYEQYF
TGTGCCAGCGGACTAGCGGGGTACGAGCAGTACTTC
>TRBV28|-|-|TRBJ1-4
CASSSWAGRGEKLFF
TGTGCCAGCAGTTCCTGGGCGGGACGGGGTGAAAAACTGTTTTTT
>TRBV7-9|few|-|TRBJ1-6
CASSLQTPAGSPLHF
TGTGCCAGCAGCTTACAGACCCCAGCAGGTTCACCCCTCCACTTT
>TRBV7-9|few|TRBD1|TRBJ1-6
CASSLRTGGLNSPLHF
TGTGCCAGCAGCCTACGGACAGGGGGACTTAATTCACCCCTCCACTTT
>TRBV6-5|-|-|TRBJ1-1
CASSPRSQTGTEAFF
TGTGCCAGCAGTCCCCGTAGTCAGACGGGAACTGAAGCTTTCTTT
>TRBV29-1|-|-|TRBJ2-3
CSVDDRRGTDTQYF
TGCAGCGTTGACGACAGGAGAGGCACAGATACGCAGTATTTT
>TRBV7-3|-|TRBD2|TRBJ2-3
CASSLIVLAGVLADTQYF
TGTGCCAGCAGCTTAATCGTGCTAGCGGGAGTCTTGGCGGATACGCAGTATTTT
>TRBV7-9|-|-|TRBJ1-4
CASRGALNEKLFF
TGTGCCAGCCGGGGGGCCTTGAATGAAAAACTGTTTTTT
>TRBV5-6|-|-|TRBJ1-2
CASSLGAGAFTYGYTF
TGTGCCAGCAGCTTGGGGGCAGGGGCCTTTACCTATGGCTACACCTTC
>TRBV2|-|TRBD2|TRBJ2-3
CASRGNPGLAATDTQYF
TGTGCCAGCAGAGGGAATCCGGGACTAGCGGCCACAGATACGCAGTATTTT
>TRBV20-1|-|-|TRBJ1-1
CSASRSHLNTEAFF
TGCAGTGCTAGTCGGAGCCATTTGAACACTGAAGCTTTCTTT
>TRBV5-6|-|-|TRBJ1-5
CASSSRTGNQPQHF
TGTGCCAGCAGCTCCCGGACAGGCAATCAGCCCCAGCATTTT
>TRBV7-9|-|-|TRBJ1-4
CASSLTTGRFEKLFF
TGTGCCAGCAGCTTAACAACAGGGAGATTTGAAAAACTGTTTTTT
>TRBV7-9|-|-|TRBJ2-7
CASSLVVGGFSYEQYF
TGTGCCAGCAGCTTAGTGGTTGGGGGCTTCTCCTACGAGCAGTACTTC
>TRBV5-1|once|TRBD1|TRBJ2-7
CASSSDGTGVHEQYF
TGCGCCAGCAGCTCAGACGGGACAGGGGTGCACGAGCAGTACTTC
>TRBV28|-|-|TRBJ1-1
CASSPSGSDLTEAFF
TGTGCCAGCAGTCCCTCCGGGTCCGACCTCACTGAAGCTTTCTTT
>TRBV15|-|-|TRBJ2-1
CATSRDRQGGNEQFF
TGTGCCACCAGCAGAGATCGTCAGGGGGGCAATGAGCAGTTCTTC
>TRBV12-3/TRBV12-4|-|TRBD1|TRBJ1-5
CASRADRGQPQHF
TGTGCCAGCAGGGCCGACAGGGGACAGCCCCAGCATTTT
>TRBV18|-|-|TRBJ2-1
CASSAGNEQFF
TGTGCCAGCTCCGCGGGCAATGAGCAGTTCTTC
>TRBV30|-|-|TRBJ2-7
CAWSGREQYF
TGTGCCTGGAGTGGCCGGGAGCAGTACTTC